This TCR beta chain was documented in a study of cytomegalovirus exposure and HLA in healthy donors. Findings and limits, study-wide: Most TCR sequences were uncommon, yet certain public TCRs appeared in many donors. The authors enumerated over 150 TCR beta chains as linked to cytomegalovirus.

Details on this clone: Antigen: not known.

The CDR3 contains 14 residues. Trimming shortened V by 5 bases and J by 0 bases, and 12 bases separated the two germline ends. The V gene's germline CDR1 is SGHRS and CDR2 YFSETQ. Profiled with immunoSEQ multiplex PCR; TCRdb holds only in-frame clones, not every one. The sample lists about 250,000 clones, 87% occurring once. This sequence was found in a man aged 18 to 29 in good health and CMV-seropositive. The gene calls are TRBV5-1 and TRBJ2-7; D is unclear. Sequencing input: PBMCs. The CDR3 bases are TGCGCCAGCAGATCTGGGCCCGACTCCTACGAGCAGTACTTC. It translates to CASRSGPDSYEQYF.